Detailed here is one T cell receptor (beta chain). Its antigen is still unknown. The data are from a study of T-cell reconstitution after alpha-beta-depleted transplantation in children. Study observations and caveats: At around two months after transplant, the alpha-beta T cells were reportedly derived from several hundred expanded clones that came from non-depleted graft cells. At one year after transplant, newly produced T cells mostly accounted for T-cell counts and diversity. Some patients' high day-60 TCRbeta diversity was attributed to recipient cells surviving conditioning.

The TCRbeta library incorporated unique molecular identifiers. TCRdb called the PCR reads again in MiXCR, with one record for every CDR3 protein. The repertoire holds 250,000 to 400,000 distinct CDR3 sequences, more than 20% seen once, with roughly 9.8% in the top ten. Germline V gives CDR1 LNHDA, CDR2 SQIVND (reference sequence). This CDR3 is 15 amino acids long. Trimming cost V 4 bases and J 3 bases, with 16 bases left between them. The receptor's source is a male patient between 10 and 17 years old who had a stem cell transplant for acute lymphoblastic leukemia, so the T cells may come from the graft donor. Specimen: PBMCs, mostly from graft donor cells, collected 180 days after TCRalphabeta/CD19-depleted stem cell transplant. The chain uses TRBV19 and TRBJ2-7; no definite D call. The CDR3 DNA sequence: TGTGCCAGTAGTAGCCCTCGAGACGCGAACTACGAGCAGTACTTC. It is translated as CASSSPRDANYEQYF.